One and the same sample provided the 7 T cell receptor beta chains below, sequenced in a study of cytomegalovirus exposure and HLA in healthy donors. Vbeta (60) and Jbeta (13) primers were used in the PCR. The table came from immunoSEQ multiplex PCR; TCRdb's copy has only in-frame clones and leaves some out. This listing includes about 48,000 clones. What was sequenced was PBMCs. These receptor sequences come from a male donor in good health and CMV-seropositive.

The chain combines TRBV4-3 with TRBJ1-2; the D is unclear. CDR1 is LGHNA, CDR2 YSLEER, per germline. The V end lost 0 bases, the J end lost 5 bases, and 13 bases lay between the germline ends. The CDR3 contains 15 residues. The CDR3 DNA reads as TGCGCCAGCAGCCAAGATCGGGAGTATTGGTATGGCTACACCTTC. It specifies CASSQDREYWYGYTF.

The chain employs TRBV13 and TRBJ1-6; 9 bases fit TRBD1. V shed 3 bases, J shed 7 bases, and the junction held 7 bases outside the gene matches. This CDR3 is built from 16 residues. From germline, CDR1 is PRHDT and CDR2 FYEKMQ (reference sequence). Here the CDR3 reads CASSFGPGTGNSPLHF. CDR3 sequence (DNA): TGTGCCAGCAGCTTTGGACCCGGGACAGGGAATTCACCCCTCCACTTT.

The chain carries TRBV19 and TRBJ2-1; 10 nucleotides agree with TRBD2. The CDR3 contains 17 residues. The ends lost 1 base at V and 3 bases at J; junction bases unmatched: 6. The V gene's germline CDR1 is LNHDA and CDR2 SQIVND (reference sequence). CDR3 sequence (DNA): TGTGCCAGTAGTATAGTTGGGCTAGCGGGGGTCTACAATGAGCAGTTCTTC. It specifies CASSIVGLAGVYNEQFF.

The gene calls are TRBV30 and TRBJ1-2; the D gene is possibly TRBD1 (6 bases). The CDR3 covers 16 residues. The germline V gene has CDR1 GTSNPN and CDR2 SVGIG (reference sequence). V was trimmed by 4 bases and J by 5 bases, leaving 23 bases between them. The CDR3 is CAWTLGGATLGYGYTF. Here the CDR3 DNA reads TGTGCCTGGACCCTTGGGGGGGCCACCTTGGGTTATGGCTACACCTTC.

The gene calls are TRBV5-4 and TRBJ1-2, with D maybe TRBD1 (5 bases). Trimming pared 5 bases from V and 2 bases from J, leaving 10 bases between. In germline, CDR1 is SGHNT, CDR2 YYREEE (reference sequence). The CDR3 sequence is 13 residues long. CDR3 in amino acids: CASRPDSNYGYTF. The CDR3 DNA reads TGTGCCAGCAGGCCTGACAGCAACTATGGCTACACCTTC.

This rearrangement joins TRBV4-1 to TRBJ2-7; no definite D call. V was cut by 0 bases and J by 0 bases, with 15 bases left in between. Germline V lookup: CDR1 MGHRA, CDR2 YSYEKL. The length of the CDR3 is 17 residues. The CDR3 DNA reads TGCGCCAGCAGCCAAGATCCTGAAGTGGAGTTCTCCTACGAGCAGTACTTC. This codes for CASSQDPEVEFSYEQYF.

The chain has TRBV7-2 and TRBJ2-7, with 9 bases identical to TRBD1. The CDR3 is 16 amino acids. V lost 1 base and J lost 5; bases outside the gene matches: 9. CDR1 SGHTA and CDR2 FQGNSA come from the germline V gene. CDR3 DNA sequence: TGTGCCAGCAGCTTAGGTATGGACAGGGGCGGCCACGAGCAGTACTTC. Residues: CASSLGMDRGGHEQYF.